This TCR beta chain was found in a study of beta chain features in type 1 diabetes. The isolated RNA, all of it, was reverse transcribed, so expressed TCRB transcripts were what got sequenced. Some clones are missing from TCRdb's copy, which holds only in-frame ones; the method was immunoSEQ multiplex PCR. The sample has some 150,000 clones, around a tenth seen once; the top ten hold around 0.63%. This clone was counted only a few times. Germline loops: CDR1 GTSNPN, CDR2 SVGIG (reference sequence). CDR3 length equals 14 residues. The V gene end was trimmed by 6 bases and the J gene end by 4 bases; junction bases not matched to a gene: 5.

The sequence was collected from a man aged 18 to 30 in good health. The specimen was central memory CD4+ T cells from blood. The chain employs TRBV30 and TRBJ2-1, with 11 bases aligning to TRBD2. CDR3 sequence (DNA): TGTGCCTGTACTAGCGGGGGCCTTTACAATGAGCAGTTCTTC. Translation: CACTSGGLYNEQFF. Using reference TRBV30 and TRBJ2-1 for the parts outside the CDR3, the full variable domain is SQTIHQWPATLVQPVGSPLSLECTVEGTSNPNLYWYRQAAGRGLQLLFYSVGIGQISSEVPQNLSASRPQDRQFILSSKKLLLSDSGFYLCACTSGGLYNEQFFGPGTRLTVL.